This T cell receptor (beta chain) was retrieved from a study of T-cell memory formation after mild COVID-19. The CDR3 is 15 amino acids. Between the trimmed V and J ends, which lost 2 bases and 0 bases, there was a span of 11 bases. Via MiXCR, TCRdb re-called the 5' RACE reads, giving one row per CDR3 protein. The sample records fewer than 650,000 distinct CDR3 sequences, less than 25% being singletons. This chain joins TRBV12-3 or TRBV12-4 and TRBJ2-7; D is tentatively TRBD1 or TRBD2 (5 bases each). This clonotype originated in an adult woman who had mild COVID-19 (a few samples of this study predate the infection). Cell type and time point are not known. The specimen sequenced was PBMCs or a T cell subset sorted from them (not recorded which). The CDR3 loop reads CASSLQGAGSYEQYF. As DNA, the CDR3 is TGTGCCAGCAGTTTACAAGGGGCGGGCTCCTACGAGCAGTACTTC.